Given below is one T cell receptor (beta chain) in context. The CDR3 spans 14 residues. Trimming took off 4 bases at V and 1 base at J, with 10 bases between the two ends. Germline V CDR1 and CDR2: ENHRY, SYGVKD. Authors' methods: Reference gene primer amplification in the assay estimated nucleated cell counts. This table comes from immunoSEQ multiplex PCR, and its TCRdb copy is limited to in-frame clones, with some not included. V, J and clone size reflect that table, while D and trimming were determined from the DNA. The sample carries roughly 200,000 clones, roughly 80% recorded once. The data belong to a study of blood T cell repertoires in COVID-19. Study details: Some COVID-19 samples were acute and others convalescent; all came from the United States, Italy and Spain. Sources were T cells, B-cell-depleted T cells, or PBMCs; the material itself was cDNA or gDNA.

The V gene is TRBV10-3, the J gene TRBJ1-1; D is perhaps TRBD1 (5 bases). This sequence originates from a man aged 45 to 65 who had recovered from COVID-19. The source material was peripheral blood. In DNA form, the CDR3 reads TGTGCCATCAGTGCCACAGGAACGAACACTGAAGCTTTCTTT. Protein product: CAISATGTNTEAFF.